This entry features one T cell receptor (beta chain) sequence. Primers: 60 Vbeta forward and 13 Jbeta reverse. Some clones are missing from TCRdb's copy, which holds only in-frame ones; the method was immunoSEQ multiplex PCR. The sample lists over 45,000 clones, approximately 80% occurring once. V gave up 3 bases and J gave up 2 bases; unmatched junction bases: 1. CDR1 KGHSH and CDR2 LQKENI come from the germline V gene. This CDR3 is 15 amino acids long. The sample comes from a study of cytomegalovirus exposure and HLA in healthy donors. Specimen: PBMCs. This receptor was obtained from a man aged 30 to 39 in good health and CMV-seronegative. The V and J genes are TRBV18 and TRBJ2-6, with 7 bases matching TRBD2. This CDR3 is CASSPGGAGANVLTF. The CDR3 DNA reads TGTGCCAGCTCACCGGGGGGGGCTGGGGCCAACGTCCTGACTTTC.